This T cell receptor (beta chain) was documented in a study of blood T cells in healthy people across ages. Study results and limitations: Naive T cell percentage by flow cytometry tracked strongly with beta diversity. Getting older went along with TCR beta diversity per million T cells dropping roughly linearly. More naive CD4+ cells and higher diversity were found in long-lived than in aged donors.

On this clonotype: Its antigen is still unknown.

Alongside a J-beta primer mix, a sample-barcoded 5' primer served in a second PCR lasting about 7 to 11 cycles. Each sample yielded at least 3 million CDR3-containing paired-end reads. TCRdb passed the 5' RACE reads through MiXCR, listing each CDR3 protein once. The repertoire has 1.4 million to 1.5 million distinct CDR3 sequences, about 40% of them found once; the top ten carry around 8%. V gave up 11 bases and J gave up 0 bases; unmatched junction bases: 11. The CDR3 is made up of 17 amino acids. The chain couples TRBV23-1 to TRBJ2-6, with 9 bases that match TRBD1. TRBV23-1 is sorted into the ORF group, with uncertain function. Sequenced input: blood. This TCR was recovered from a woman between 18 and 29 years old in good health. Here the CDR3 reads CACRDRASFSGANVLTF. In nucleotides, the CDR3 is TGCGCCTGCCGGGACAGGGCGTCCTTCTCTGGGGCCAACGTCCTGACTTTC.